This T cell receptor (beta chain) was recovered during a study of control samples from healthy donors and cancer patients. The CDR3 consists of 16 residues. Germline assignment: CDR1 SGHRS and CDR2 YFSETQ. Trimming shortened V by 0 bases and J by 5 bases, and 17 bases separated the two germline ends. Here immunoSEQ multiplex PCR was the method, and the copy in TCRdb shows in-frame clones only, minus some. The data contain about 98,000 clones, 70% to 80% of them singletons. This clone was detected once. The specimen sequenced was blood. The chain uses TRBV5-1 and TRBJ2-5; tentatively, D is TRBD2 (5 bases). The TCR was taken from a woman younger than 45 in good health. This CDR3 reads CASSLDARRTWETQYF. For the CDR3, the DNA is TGCGCCAGCAGCTTGGACGCGCGGCGGACTTGGGAGACCCAGTACTTC.